Included here is one T cell receptor beta chain sequence, with context. The antigen remains undetermined. Though nominally healthy at sampling, donors likely had unrecorded immune exposures. This specimen belongs to a study of cytomegalovirus exposure and HLA in healthy donors. PCR used 60 Vbeta primers and 13 Jbeta primers. Profiling relied on immunoSEQ multiplex PCR, and the TCRdb table lists in-frame clones only, not all of them. The sample consists of over 150,000 clones, approximately 80% of them appearing once. The CDR3 spans 11 residues. Trimming pared 7 bases from V and 6 bases from J, leaving 9 bases between. The germline V gene encodes CDR1 MNHEY and CDR2 SVGAGI. Notes on the study in general: Several of the most significant clusters were apparently associated with common viral pathogens in a later analysis.

The sequence came from a man aged 18-30 years in good health and CMV-seronegative. Sequencing was done on a sample of PBMCs. The chain couples TRBV6-5 to TRBJ1-1, with D maybe TRBD1 (5 bases). CDR3 protein: CASTLGAEAFF. The CDR3 DNA reads as TGTGCCAGCACCCTAGGGGCTGAAGCTTTCTTT.